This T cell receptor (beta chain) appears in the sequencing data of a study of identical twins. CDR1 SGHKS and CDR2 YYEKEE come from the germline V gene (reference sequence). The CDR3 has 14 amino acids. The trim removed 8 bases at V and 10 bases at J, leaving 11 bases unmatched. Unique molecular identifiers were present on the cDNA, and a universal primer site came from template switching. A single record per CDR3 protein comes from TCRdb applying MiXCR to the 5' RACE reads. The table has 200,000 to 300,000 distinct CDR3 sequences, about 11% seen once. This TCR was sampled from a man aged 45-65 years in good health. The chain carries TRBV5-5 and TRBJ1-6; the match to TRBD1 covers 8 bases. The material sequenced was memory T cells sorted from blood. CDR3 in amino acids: CARNDSQGVSPLHF. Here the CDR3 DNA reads TGTGCCAGGAACGATTCACAGGGGGTATCACCCCTCCACTTT.